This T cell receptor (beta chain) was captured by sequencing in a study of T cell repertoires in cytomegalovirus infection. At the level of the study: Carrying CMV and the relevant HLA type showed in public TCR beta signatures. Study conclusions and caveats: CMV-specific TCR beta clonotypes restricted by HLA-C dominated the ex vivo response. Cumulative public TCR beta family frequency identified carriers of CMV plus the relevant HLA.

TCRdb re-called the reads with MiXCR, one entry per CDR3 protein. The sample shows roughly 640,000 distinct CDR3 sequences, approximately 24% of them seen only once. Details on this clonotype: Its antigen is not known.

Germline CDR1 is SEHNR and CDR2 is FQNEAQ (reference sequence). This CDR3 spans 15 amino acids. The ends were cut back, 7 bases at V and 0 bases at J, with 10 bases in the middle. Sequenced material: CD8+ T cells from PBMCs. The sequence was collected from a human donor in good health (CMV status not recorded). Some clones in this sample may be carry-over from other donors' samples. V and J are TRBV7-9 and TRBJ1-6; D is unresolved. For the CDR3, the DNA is TGTGCCAGCACCCCCGAGAGCTCCTATAATTCACCCCTCCACTTT. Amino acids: CASTPESSYNSPLHF.